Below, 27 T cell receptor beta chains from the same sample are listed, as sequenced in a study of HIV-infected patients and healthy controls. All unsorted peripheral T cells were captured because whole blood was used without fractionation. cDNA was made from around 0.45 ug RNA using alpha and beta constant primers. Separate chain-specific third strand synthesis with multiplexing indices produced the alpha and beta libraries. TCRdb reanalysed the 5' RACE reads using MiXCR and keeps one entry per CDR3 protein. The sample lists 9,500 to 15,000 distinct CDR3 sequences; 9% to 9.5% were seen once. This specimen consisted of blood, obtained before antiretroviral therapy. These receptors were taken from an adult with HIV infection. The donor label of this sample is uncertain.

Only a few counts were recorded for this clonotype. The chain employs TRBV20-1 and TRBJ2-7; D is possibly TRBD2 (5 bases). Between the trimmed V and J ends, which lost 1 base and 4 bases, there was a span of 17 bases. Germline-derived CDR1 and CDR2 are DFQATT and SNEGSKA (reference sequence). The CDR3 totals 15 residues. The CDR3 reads CSARGGAGGLYEQYF. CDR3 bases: TGCAGTGCTAGAGGTGGCGCGGGCGGCCTTTACGAGCAGTACTTC.

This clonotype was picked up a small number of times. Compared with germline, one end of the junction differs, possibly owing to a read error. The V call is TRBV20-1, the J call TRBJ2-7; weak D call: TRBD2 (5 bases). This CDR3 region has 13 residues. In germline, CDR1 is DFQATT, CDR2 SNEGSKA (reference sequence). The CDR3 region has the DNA TGCAGTGTTAGAGTTTTAGGACTCTACGAGCAGTACTTC. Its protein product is CSVRVLGLYEQYF.

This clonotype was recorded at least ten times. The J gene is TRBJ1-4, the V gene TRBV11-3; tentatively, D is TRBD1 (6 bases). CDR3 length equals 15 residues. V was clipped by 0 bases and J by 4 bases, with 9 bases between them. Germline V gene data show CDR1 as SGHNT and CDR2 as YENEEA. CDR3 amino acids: CASSLETGNNEKLFF. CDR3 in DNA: TGTGCCAGCAGCTTAGAAACAGGGAATAATGAAAAACTGTTTTTT.

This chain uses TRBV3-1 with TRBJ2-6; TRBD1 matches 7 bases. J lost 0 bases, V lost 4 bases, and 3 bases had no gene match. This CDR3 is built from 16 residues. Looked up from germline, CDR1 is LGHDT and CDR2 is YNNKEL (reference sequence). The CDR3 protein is CASSRDSFSGANVLTF. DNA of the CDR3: TGTGCCAGCAGCCGGGACAGTTTCTCTGGGGCCAACGTCCTGACTTTC.

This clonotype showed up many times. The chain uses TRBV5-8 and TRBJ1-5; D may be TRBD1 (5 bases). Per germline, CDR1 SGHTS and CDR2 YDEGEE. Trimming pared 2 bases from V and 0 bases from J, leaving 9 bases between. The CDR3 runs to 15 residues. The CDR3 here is CASSFQGYSNQPQHF. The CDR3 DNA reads TGTGCCAGCAGCTTCCAGGGATATAGCAATCAGCCCCAGCATTTT.

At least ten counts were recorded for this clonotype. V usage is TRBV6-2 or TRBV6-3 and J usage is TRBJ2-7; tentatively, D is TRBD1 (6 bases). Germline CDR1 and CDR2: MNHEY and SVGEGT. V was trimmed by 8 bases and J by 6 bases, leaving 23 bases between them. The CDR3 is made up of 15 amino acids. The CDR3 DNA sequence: TGTGCCAGCGGTACCCAGAACAGGGCGAAGGGCGAGCAGTACTTC. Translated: CASGTQNRAKGEQYF.

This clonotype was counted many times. CDR3 bases: TGTGCCAGCAGCCAGAGACAGGGCCAAGGTGAAAAACTGTTTTTT. It specifies CASSQRQGQGEKLFF. The chain uses TRBV7-2 and TRBJ1-4, with 7 bases aligning to TRBD1. The germline CDR1 and CDR2 sequences are SGHTA and FQGNSA. The CDR3 covers 15 residues. With 5 bases clipped from V and 7 bases from J, the junction kept 10 bases outside the gene matches.

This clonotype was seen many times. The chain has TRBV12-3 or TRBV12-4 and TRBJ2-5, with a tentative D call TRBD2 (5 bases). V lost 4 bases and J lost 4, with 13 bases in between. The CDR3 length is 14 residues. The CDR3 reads CASSSGPRGETQYF. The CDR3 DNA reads TGTGCCAGCAGTTCCGGGCCCCGGGGAGAGACCCAGTACTTC.

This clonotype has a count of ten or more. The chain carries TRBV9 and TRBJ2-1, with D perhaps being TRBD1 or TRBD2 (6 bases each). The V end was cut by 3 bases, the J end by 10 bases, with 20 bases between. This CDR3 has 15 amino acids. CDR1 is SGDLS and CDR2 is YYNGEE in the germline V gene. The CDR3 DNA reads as TGTGCCAGCAGCGGGAGCGGGTCCGAGGGGGAGGAGCAGTTCTTC. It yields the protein CASSGSGSEGEEQFF.

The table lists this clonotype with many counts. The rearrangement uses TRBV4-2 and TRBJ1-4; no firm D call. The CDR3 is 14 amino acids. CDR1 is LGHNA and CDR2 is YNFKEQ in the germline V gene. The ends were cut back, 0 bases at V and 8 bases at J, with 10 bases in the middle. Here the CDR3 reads CASSQDPGREKLFF. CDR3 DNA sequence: TGTGCCAGCAGCCAAGATCCGGGTCGGGAAAAACTGTTTTTT.

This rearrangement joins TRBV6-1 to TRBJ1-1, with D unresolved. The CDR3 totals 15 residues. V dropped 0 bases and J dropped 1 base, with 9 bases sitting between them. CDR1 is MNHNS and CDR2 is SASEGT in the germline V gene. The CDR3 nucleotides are TGTGCCAGCAGTGAAGCGGGCGGCAGGAACACTGAAGCTTTCTTT. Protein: CASSEAGGRNTEAFF.

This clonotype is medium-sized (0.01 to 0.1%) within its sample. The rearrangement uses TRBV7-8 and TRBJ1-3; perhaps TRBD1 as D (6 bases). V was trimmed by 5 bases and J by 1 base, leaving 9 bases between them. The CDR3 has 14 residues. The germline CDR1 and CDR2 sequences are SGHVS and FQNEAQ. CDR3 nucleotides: TGTGCCAGCAGCACTGGGACATCTGGAAACACCATATATTTT. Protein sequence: CASSTGTSGNTIYF.

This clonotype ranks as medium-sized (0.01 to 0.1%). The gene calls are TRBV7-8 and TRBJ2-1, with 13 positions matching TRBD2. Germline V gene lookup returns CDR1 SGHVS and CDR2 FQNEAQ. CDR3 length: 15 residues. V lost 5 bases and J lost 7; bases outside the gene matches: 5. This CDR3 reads CASSPRTSGGNEQFF. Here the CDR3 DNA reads TGTGCCAGCAGCCCCCGGACTAGCGGGGGTAATGAGCAGTTCTTC.

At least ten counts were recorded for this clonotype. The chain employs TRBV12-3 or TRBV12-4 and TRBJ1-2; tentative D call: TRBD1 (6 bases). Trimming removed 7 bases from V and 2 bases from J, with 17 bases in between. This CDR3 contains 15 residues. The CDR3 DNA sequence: TGTGCCAGCACCCGGACCGACAGGAACAACTATGGCTACACCTTC. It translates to CASTRTDRNNYGYTF.

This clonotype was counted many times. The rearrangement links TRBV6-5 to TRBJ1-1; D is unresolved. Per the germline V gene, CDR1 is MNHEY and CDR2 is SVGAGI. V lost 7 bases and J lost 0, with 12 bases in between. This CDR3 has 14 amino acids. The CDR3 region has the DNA TGTGCCAGCACCCTCTCCCCCGTGAACACTGAAGCTTTCTTT. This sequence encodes CASTLSPVNTEAFF.

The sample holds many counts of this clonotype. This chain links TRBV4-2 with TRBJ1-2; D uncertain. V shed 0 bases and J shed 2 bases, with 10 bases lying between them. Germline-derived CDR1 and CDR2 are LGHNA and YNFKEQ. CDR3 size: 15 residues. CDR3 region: CASSQEGRTNYGYTF. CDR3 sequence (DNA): TGTGCCAGCAGCCAAGAAGGACGTACAAACTATGGCTACACCTTC.

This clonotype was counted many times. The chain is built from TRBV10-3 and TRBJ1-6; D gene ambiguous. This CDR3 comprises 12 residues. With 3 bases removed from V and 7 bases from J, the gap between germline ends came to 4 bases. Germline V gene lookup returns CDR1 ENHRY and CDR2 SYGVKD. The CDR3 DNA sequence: TGTGCCATCAGTGAAAGAAATTCACCCCTCCACTTT. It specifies CAISERNSPLHF.

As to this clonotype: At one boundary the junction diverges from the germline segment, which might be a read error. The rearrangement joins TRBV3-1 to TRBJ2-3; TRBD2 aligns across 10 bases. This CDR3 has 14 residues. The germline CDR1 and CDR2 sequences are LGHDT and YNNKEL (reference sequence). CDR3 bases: TGTGCCAGCAGCCAACTAGCGGGAGCAGATATGCAGTATTTT. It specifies CASSQLAGADMQYF.

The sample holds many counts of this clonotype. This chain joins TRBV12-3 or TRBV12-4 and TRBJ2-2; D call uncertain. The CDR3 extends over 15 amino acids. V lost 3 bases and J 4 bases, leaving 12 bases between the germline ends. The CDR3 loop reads CASSFSRKGTGELFF. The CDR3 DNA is TGTGCCAGCAGTTTTAGCAGGAAGGGCACCGGGGAGCTGTTTTTT.

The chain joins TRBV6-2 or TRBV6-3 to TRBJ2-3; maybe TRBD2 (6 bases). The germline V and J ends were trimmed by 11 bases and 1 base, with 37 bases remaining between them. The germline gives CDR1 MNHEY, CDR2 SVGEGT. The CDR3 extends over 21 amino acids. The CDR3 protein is CASGPGLYRRGSQRGTDTQYF. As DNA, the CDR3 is TGTGCCTCCGGACCCGGACTTTATCGGCGGGGATCTCAACGGGGCACAGATACGCAGTATTTT.

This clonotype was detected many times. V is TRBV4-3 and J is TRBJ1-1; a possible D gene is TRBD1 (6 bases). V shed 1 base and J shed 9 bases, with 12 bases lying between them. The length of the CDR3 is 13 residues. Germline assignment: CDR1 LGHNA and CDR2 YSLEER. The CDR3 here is CASSQGYRDQAFF. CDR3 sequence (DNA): TGCGCCAGCAGCCAAGGGTACAGGGATCAAGCTTTCTTT.

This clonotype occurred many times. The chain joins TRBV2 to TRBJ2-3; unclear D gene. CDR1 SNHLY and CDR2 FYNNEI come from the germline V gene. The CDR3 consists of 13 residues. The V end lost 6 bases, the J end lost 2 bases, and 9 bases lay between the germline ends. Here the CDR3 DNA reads TGTGCCAGCAGGACTGCTTACACAGATACGCAGTATTTT. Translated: CASRTAYTDTQYF.

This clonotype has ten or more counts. The CDR3 is CASSLLTGGYTEAFF. DNA of the CDR3: TGTGCCAGCAGCCTACTCACAGGGGGATACACTGAAGCTTTCTTT. The chain employs TRBV7-9 and TRBJ1-1, with 8 bases aligning to TRBD1. After removal of 5 bases from V and 3 bases from J, the junction contained 8 bases not matched to a gene. The CDR3 has 15 amino acids. CDR1 and CDR2 from the germline V gene are SEHNR and FQNEAQ (reference sequence).

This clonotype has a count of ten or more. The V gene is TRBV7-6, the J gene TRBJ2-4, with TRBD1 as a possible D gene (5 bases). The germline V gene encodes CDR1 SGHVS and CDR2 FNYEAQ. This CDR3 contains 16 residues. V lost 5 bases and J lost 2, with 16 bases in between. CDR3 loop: CASSPGAAASKNIQYF. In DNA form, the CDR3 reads TGTGCCAGCAGCCCTGGGGCGGCGGCTTCCAAAAACATTCAGTACTTC.

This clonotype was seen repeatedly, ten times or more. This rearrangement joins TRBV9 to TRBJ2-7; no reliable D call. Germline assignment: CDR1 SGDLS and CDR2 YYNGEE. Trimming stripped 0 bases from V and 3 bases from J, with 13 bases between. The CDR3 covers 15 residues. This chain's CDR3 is CASSVADNPDYEQYF. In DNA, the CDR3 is TGTGCCAGCAGCGTAGCGGATAACCCAGACTACGAGCAGTACTTC. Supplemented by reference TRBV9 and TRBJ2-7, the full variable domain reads DSGVTQTPKHLITATGQRVTLRCSPRSGDLSVYWYQQSLDQGLQFLIQYYNGEERAKGNILERFSAQQFPDLHSELNLSSLELGDSALYFCASSVADNPDYEQYFGPGTRLTVT.

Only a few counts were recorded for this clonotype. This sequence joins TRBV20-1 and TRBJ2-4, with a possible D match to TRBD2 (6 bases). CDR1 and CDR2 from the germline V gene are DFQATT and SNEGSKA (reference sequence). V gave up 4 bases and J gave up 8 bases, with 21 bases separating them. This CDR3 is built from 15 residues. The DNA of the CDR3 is TGCAGTGCTAAAGCCCCGGGGCCTTGGGAGGACATTCAGTACTTC. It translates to CSAKAPGPWEDIQYF.

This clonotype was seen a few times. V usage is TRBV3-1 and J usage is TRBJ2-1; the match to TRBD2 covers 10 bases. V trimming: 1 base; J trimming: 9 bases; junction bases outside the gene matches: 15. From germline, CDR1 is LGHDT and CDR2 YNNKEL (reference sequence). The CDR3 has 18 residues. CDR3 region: CASSQVAWSGGESGEQFF. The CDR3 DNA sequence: TGTGCCAGCAGCCAAGTGGCTTGGAGCGGGGGGGAATCGGGTGAGCAGTTCTTC.